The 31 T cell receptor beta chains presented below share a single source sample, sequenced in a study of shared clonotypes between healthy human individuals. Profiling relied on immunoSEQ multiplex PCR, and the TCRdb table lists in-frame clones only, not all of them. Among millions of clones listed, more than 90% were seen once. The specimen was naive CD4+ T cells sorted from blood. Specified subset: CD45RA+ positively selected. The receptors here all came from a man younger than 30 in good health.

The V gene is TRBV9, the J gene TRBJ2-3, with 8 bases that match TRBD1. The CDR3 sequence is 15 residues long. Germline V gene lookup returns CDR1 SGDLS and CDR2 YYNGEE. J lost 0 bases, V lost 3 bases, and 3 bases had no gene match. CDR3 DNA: TGTGCCAGCAGCGGAACAGGGGGTAGCACAGATACGCAGTATTTT. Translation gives CASSGTGGSTDTQYF. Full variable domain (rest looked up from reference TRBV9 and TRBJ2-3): DSGVTQTPKHLITATGQRVTLRCSPRSGDLSVYWYQQSLDQGLQFLIQYYNGEERAKGNILERFSAQQFPDLHSELNLSSLELGDSALYFCASSGTGGSTDTQYFGPGTRLTVL.

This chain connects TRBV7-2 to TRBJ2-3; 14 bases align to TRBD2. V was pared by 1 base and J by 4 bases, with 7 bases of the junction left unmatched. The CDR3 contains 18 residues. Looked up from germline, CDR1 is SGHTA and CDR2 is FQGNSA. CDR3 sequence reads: CASSLVGGTSGSADTQYF. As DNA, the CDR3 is TGTGCCAGCAGCTTAGTAGGGGGGACTAGCGGGAGTGCAGATACGCAGTATTTT.

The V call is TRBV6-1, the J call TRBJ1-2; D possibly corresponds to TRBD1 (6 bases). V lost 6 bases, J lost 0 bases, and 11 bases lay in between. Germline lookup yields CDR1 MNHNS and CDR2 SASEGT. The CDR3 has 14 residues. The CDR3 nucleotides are TGTGCCAGCAGCCAGGGGACCACTAACTATGGCTACACCTTC. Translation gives CASSQGTTNYGYTF.

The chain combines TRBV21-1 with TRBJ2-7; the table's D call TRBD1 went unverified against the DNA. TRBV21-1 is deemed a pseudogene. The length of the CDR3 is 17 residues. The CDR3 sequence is CASSNLTELKTPYEQYF. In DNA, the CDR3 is TGTGCCAGCAGCAACCTGACAGAACTGAAGACCCCCTACGAGCAGTACTTC.

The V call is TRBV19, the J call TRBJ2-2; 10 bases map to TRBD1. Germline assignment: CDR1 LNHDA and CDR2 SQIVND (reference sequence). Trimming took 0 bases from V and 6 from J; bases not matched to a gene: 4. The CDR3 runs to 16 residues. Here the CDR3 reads CASSIDRDRGSGELFF. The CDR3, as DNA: TGTGCCAGTAGTATAGATCGGGACAGGGGATCCGGGGAGCTGTTTTTT.

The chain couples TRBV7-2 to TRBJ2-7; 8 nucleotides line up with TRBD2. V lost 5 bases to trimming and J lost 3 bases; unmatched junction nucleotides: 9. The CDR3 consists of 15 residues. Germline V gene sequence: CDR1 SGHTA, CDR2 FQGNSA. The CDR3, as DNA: TGTGCCAGCAGCCTTAGCGGGGCTAAGCTCTACGAGCAGTACTTC. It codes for CASSLSGAKLYEQYF.

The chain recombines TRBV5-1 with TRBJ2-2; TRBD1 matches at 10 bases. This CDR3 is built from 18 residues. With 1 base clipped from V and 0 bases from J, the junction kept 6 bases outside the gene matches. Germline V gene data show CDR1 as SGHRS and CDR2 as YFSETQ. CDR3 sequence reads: CASSLPGTGASNTGELFF. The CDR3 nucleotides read TGCGCCAGCAGCTTGCCTGGGACAGGGGCCTCGAACACCGGGGAGCTGTTTTTT. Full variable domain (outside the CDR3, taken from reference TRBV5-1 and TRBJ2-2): KAGVTQTPRYLIKTRGQQVTLSCSPISGHRSVSWYQQTPGQGLQFLFEYFSETQRNKGNFPGRFSGRQFSNSRSEMNVSTLELGDSALYLCASSLPGTGASNTGELFFGEGSRLTVL.

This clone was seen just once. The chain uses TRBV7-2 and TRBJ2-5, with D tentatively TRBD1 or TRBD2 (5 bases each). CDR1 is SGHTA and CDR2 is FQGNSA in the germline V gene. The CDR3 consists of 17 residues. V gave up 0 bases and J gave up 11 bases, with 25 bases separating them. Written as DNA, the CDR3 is TGTGCCAGCAGCTTAGCGGTGGGGCTAGCTGCTACTACGAAGCAGTACTTC. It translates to CASSLAVGLAATTKQYF.

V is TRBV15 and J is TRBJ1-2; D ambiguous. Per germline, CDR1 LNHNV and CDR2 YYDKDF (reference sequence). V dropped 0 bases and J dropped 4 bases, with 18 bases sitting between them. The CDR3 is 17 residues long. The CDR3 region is CATSRDISTSRGYGYTF. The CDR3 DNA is TGTGCCACCAGCAGAGATATTTCGACTTCTCGAGGCTATGGCTACACCTTC. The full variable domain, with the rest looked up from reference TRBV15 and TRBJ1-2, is DAMVIQNPRYQVTQFGKPVTLSCSQTLNHNVMYWYQQKSSQAPKLLFHYYDKDFNNEADTPDNFQSRRPNTSFCFLDIRSPGLGDTAMYLCATSRDISTSRGYGYTFGSGTRLTVV.

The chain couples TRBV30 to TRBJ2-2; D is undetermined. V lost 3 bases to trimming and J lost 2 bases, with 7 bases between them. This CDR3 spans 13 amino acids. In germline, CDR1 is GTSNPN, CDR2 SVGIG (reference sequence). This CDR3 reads CAWRMSNTGELFF. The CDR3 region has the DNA TGTGCCTGGAGAATGTCTAACACCGGGGAGCTGTTTTTT.

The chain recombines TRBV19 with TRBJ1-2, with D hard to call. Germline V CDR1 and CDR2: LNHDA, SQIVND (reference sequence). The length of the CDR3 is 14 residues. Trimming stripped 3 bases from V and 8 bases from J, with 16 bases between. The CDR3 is CASSIPETGGGYTF. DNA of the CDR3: TGTGCCAGTAGTATTCCCGAAACGGGAGGCGGCTACACCTTC. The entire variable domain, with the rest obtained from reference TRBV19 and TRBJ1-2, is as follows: DGGITQSPKYLFRKEGQNVTLSCEQNLNHDAMYWYRQDPGQGLRLIYYSQIVNDFQKGDIAEGYSVSREKKESFPLTVTSAQKNPTAFYLCASSIPETGGGYTFGSGTRLTVV.

In DNA form, the CDR3 reads TGCGCCAGCAGCCAACAGGGGGATTATGGCTACACCTTC. It translates to CASSQQGDYGYTF. V gene TRBV4-3 combines with J gene TRBJ1-2, with TRBD1 matching over 7 bases. The CDR3 runs 13 residues. CDR1 and CDR2 (germline): LGHNA, YSLEER. J gave up 5 bases and V 2 bases, and 2 bases lay outside the gene matches.

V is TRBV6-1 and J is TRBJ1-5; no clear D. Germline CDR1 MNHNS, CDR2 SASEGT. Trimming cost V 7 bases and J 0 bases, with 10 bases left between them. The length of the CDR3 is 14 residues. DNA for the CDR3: TGTGCCAGCAAAGAGCAAGATAGCAATCAGCCCCAGCATTTT. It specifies CASKEQDSNQPQHF.

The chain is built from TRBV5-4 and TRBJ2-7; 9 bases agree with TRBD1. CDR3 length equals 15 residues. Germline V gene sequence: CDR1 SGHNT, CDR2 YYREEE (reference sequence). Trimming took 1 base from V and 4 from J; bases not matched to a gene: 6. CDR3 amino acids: CASSLTGTGKYEQYF. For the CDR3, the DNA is TGTGCCAGCAGCTTGACCGGGACAGGGAAATACGAGCAGTACTTC.

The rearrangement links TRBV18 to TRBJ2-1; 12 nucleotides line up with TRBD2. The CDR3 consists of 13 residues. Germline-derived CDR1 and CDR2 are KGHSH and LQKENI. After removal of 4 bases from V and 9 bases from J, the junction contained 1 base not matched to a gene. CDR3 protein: CASSQLAGGEQFF. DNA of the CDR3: TGTGCCAGCTCACAACTAGCGGGAGGTGAGCAGTTCTTC.

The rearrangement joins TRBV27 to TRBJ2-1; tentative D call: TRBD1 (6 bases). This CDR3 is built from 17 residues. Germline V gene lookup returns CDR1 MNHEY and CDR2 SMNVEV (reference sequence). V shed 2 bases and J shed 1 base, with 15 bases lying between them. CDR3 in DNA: TGTGCCAGCAGTTTAAGTCCCCAGGGGAAATCCTACAATGAGCAGTTCTTC. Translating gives CASSLSPQGKSYNEQFF.

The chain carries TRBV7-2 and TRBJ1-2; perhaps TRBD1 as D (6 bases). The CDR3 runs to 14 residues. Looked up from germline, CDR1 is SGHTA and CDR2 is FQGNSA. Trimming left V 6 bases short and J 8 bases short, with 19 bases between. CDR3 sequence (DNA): TGTGCCAGCAGACGAAACGGGGGCCCGGGAGGCTACACCTTC. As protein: CASRRNGGPGGYTF.

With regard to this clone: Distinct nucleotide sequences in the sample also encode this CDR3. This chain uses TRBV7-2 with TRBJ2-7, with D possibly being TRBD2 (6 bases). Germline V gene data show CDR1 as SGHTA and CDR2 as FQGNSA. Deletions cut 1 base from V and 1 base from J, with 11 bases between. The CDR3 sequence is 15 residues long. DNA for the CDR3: TGTGCCAGCAGCTTAGTGGGTAGCGGATCCTACGAGCAGTACTTC. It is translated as CASSLVGSGSYEQYF.

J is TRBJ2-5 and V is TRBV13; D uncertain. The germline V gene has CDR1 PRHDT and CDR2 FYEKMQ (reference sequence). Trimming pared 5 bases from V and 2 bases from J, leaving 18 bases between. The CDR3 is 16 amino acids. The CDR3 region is CASSDPFGSPQETQYF. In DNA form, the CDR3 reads TGTGCCAGCAGCGATCCCTTTGGAAGCCCTCAAGAGACCCAGTACTTC.

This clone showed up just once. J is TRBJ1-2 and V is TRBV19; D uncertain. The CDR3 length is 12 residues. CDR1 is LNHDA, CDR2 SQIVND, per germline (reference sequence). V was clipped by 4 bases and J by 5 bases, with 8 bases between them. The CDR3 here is CASSNPAYGYTF. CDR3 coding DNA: TGTGCCAGTAGTAACCCGGCTTATGGCTACACCTTC.

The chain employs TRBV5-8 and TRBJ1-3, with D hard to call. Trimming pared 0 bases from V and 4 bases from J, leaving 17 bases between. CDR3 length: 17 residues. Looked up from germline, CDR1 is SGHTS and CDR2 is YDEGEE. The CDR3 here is CASSLGVRGGPGNTIYF. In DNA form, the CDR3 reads TGTGCCAGCAGCTTGGGGGTCAGAGGCGGTCCGGGAAACACCATATATTTT.

CDR3 in DNA: TGCGCCAGCAAATTGATCGGGGAAGAGACCCAGTACTTC. It is translated as CASKLIGEETQYF. The genes are TRBV5-1 and TRBJ2-5; possibly TRBD2 for D (5 bases). CDR1 and CDR2 (germline): SGHRS, YFSETQ. Trimming stripped 6 bases from V and 3 bases from J, with 12 bases between. This CDR3 is built from 13 residues.

The CDR3 loop reads CASSSGQRGVISSGNTIYF. In DNA, the CDR3 is TGTGCCAGCAGCTCCGGACAGCGTGGAGTTATCTCGTCCGGAAACACCATATATTTT. The V and J genes are TRBV5-8 and TRBJ1-3; D may be TRBD1 (6 bases). The CDR3 loop spans 19 amino acids. The germline V and J ends were trimmed by 3 bases and 4 bases, with 26 bases remaining between them. Germline lookup yields CDR1 SGHTS and CDR2 YDEGEE.

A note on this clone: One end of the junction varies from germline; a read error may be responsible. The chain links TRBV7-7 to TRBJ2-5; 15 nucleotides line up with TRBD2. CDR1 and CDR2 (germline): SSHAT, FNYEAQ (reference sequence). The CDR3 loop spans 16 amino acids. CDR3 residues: CASSPRTSGGAETQYF. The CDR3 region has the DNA TGTGCTAGCAGTCCCCGGACTAGCGGGGGGGCTGAGACCCAGTACTTC.

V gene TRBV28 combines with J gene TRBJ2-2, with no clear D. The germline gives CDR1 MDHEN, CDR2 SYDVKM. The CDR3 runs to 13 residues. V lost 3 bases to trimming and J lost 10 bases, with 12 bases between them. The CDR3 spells CASSLSTREELFF. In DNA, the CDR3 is TGTGCCAGCAGTTTGTCCACCCGTGAGGAGCTGTTTTTT.

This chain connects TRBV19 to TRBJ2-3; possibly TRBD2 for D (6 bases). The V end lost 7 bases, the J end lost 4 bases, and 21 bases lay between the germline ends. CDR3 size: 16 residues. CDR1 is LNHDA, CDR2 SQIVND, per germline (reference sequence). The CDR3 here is CASTSRGLTGADTQYF. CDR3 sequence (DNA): TGTGCCAGTACCTCACGCGGACTAACGGGTGCAGATACGCAGTATTTT.

CDR3 DNA: TGTGCCAGCAGCGCGTTCACGGGGAACTATGGCTACACCTTC. Translating gives CASSAFTGNYGYTF. V gene TRBV5-4 combines with J gene TRBJ1-2; no clear D gene. V was cut by 4 bases and J by 2 bases, with 12 bases left in between. The germline V gene has CDR1 SGHNT and CDR2 YYREEE (reference sequence). The CDR3 covers 14 residues.

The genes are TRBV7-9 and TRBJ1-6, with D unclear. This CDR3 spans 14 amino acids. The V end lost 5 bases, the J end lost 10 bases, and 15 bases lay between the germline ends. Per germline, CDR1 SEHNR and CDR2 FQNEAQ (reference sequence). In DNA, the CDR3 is TGTGCCAGCAGCCAGCTCGATGGCGGATCACCCCTCCACTTT. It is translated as CASSQLDGGSPLHF.

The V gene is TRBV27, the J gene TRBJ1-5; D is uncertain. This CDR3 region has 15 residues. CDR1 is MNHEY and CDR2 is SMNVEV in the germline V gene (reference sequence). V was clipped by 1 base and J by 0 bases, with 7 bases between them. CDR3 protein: CASSLLGYSNQPQHF. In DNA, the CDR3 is TGTGCCAGCAGTTTATTGGGATATAGCAATCAGCCCCAGCATTTT.

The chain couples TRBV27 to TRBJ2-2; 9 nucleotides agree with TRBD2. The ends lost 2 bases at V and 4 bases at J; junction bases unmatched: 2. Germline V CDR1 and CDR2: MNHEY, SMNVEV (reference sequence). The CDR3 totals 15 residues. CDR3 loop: CASSLGGGATGELFF. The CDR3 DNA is TGTGCCAGCAGTTTAGGCGGGGGGGCCACCGGGGAGCTGTTTTTT.

CDR3 region: CASSSDREEVNTIYF. DNA of the CDR3: TGTGCCAGCAGCTCGGACAGGGAAGAGGTAAACACCATATATTTT. This chain links TRBV5-6 with TRBJ1-3; 8 nucleotides match TRBD1. V lost 3 bases and J lost 6; bases outside the gene matches: 8. Germline V gene sequence: CDR1 SGHDT, CDR2 YYEEEE. There are 15 residues in the CDR3. Filled out from reference TRBV5-6 and TRBJ1-3, the complete variable domain reads DAGVTQSPTHLIKTRGQQVTLRCSPKSGHDTVSWYQQALGQGPQFIFQYYEEEERQRGNFPDRFSGHQFPNYSSELNVNALLLGDSALYLCASSSDREEVNTIYFGEGSWLTVV.